Given below is one TCR beta chain in context. The data belong to a study of blood T cell repertoires in COVID-19. Authors' data handling: For nucleated cells, counts were estimated from reference gene primer amplification. Sequencing was performed with immunoSEQ multiplex PCR; in TCRdb, only in-frame clones are kept and a portion is missing. The D gene and trimming were derived from the DNA, and the V and J assignments and clone size from that table. The top ten hold 12% of the sample, which has some 87,000 clones, around four fifths seen once. V trimming: 5 bases; J trimming: 0 bases; junction bases outside the gene matches: 19. Germline values: CDR1 SGHAT, CDR2 FQNNGV. CDR3 length: 19 residues.

Source material: peripheral blood. This clonotype was sampled from a woman aged 70-85 years with active or convalescent COVID-19. V and J are TRBV11-2 and TRBJ2-7, with TRBD1 matching over 7 bases. The CDR3 nucleotides read TGTGCCAGCAGCCCTACATTCTCGACAGGGATCCCCCTCTCCTACGAGCAGTACTTC. Its translation is CASSPTFSTGIPLSYEQYF.